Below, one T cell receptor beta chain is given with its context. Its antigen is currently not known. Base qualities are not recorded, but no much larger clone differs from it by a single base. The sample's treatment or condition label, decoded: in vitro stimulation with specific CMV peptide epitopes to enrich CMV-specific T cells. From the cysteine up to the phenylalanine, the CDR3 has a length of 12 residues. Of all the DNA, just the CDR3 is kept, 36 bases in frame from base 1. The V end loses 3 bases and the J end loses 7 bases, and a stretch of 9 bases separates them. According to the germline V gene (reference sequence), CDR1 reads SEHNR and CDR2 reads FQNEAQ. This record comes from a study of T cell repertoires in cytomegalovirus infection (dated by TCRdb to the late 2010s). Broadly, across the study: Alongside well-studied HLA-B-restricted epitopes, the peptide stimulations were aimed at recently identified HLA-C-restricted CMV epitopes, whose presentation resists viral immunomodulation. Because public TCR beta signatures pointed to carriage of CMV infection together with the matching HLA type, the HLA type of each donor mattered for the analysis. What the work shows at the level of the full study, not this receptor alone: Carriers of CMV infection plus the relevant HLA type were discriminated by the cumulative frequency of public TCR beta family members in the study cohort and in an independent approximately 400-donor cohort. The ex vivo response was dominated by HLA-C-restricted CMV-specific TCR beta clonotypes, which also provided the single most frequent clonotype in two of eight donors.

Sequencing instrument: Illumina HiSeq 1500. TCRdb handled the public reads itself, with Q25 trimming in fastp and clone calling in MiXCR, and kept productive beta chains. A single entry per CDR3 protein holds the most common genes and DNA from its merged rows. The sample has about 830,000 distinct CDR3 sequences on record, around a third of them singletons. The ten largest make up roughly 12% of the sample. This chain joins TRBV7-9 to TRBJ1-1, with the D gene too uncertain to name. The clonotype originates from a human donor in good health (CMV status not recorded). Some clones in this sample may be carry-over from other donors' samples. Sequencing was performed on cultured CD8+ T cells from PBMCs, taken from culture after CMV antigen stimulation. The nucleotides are TGTGCCAGCAGCTTTGTTGAACGTGAAGCTTTCTTT. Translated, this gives CASSFVEREAFF.